The T cell receptor beta chain described here comes from a study of CD8 T cells in Susac syndrome (dated by TCRdb to the late 2010s). Regarding the study in general: Of the Susac syndrome patients who were sequenced, 5 or 6 had clinically active disease and roughly 8 were in clinical remission. At blood withdrawal, Susac syndrome patients were either therapy-naive, taking corticosteroids (in some cases with IVIg as well), or taking IVIg alone. Whether CD8+ T cell activation and differentiation in Susac syndrome was antigen driven was tested using repertoire sequencing. Clonality of the CD8+ T cell repertoire was compared between around 13 healthy donors, about 14 Susac syndrome patients and some 15 multiple sclerosis patients. What the research found in general, with its limitations: The TCR sequencing and HLA analysis was acknowledged to have included a relatively small number of individuals. In the total CD8+ and CD8+ TEMRA repertoires, 15 to 20 and five Susac-specific public clones, respectively, were identified. CD8+ repertoires in Susac syndrome showed clonal expansion, which was highest in CD8+ TEMRA cells and was greater in clinically active patients than in remitting patients.

RNA was extracted using the RNeasy kit, and about 0.45 to 1 microgram was reverse transcribed with random hexamers. The immunoSEQ multiplex PCR assay, which covers 54 Vbeta and 13 Jbeta segments, was used to amplify TCR beta CDR3 regions. To correct PCR amplification bias, a synthetic template baseline was used for both primer optimization and computational correction. Per the original workflow: Reads were assigned to V, D and J genes according to IMGT and analyzed in immunoSEQ Analyzer, with only productive sequences retained. Clonality was calculated as one minus the Shannon entropy normalized by log2 of the number of productive unique sequences. For each patient and control, public and private clones were evaluated within the 100 most prevalent clones. Clones were defined as Susac-specific if absent from the healthy and MS cohorts, from 1052 published viral clones and from other ImmuneACCESS disease sequences. TCRdb cleaned the public reads at Q25 with fastp, built clones with MiXCR and kept in-frame beta chains. One record per CDR3 amino acid sequence lists the most common genes and DNA. The V and J calls were determined by TCRdb, not by the authors. The sample table shows 75,000 to 80,000 distinct CDR3 sequences, and approximately 95% are seen once. Of the sample, 0.4% to 0.55% is held by the ten largest clones.

Peripheral blood CD8+ and CD4+ T cells from healthy donors, Susac syndrome patients and multiple sclerosis patients were profiled by high-throughput TCR beta sequencing. Susac syndrome patients met recently defined diagnostic criteria for definite or probable disease. Bulk CD8+ and CD4+ T cells were purified magnetically by negative isolation, whereas CD8+ TEMRA cells were enriched by FACS. Blood was drawn into EDTA tubes, processed within 24 hours, and PBMCs were isolated by density gradient centrifugation. PBMCs intended for TCR sequencing were cryopreserved in liquid nitrogen and thawed later in a water bath at 37 degrees C. The sorted or isolated CD4+, CD8+ and CD8+ TEMRA cells had a purity of 90% or higher. The CDR3, cysteine through phenylalanine, is 19 amino acids long. Kept here is only the CDR3 DNA, which spans 57 bases and is read in frame from base 1. V has 5 bases trimmed and J has 2 bases trimmed; junction bases matching no gene number 16. In the germline V gene (reference sequence), CDR1 corresponds to PRHDT and CDR2 to FYEKMQ.

As regards this clonotype: Its recognized antigen is unknown. Per-base quality was not reported, and no clone a single base away is much larger than it.

Sequenced input: CD8+ T cells from PBMCs. The sequence derives from a human donor with Susac syndrome. The chain joins TRBV13 to TRBJ2-3; 10 bases in the middle match TRBD2. The DNA reads TGTGCCAGCAGCCTATTCACTAGCGGGGCCCAACTCATCACAGATACGCAGTATTTT. Translated, it gives CASSLFTSGAQLITDTQYF.